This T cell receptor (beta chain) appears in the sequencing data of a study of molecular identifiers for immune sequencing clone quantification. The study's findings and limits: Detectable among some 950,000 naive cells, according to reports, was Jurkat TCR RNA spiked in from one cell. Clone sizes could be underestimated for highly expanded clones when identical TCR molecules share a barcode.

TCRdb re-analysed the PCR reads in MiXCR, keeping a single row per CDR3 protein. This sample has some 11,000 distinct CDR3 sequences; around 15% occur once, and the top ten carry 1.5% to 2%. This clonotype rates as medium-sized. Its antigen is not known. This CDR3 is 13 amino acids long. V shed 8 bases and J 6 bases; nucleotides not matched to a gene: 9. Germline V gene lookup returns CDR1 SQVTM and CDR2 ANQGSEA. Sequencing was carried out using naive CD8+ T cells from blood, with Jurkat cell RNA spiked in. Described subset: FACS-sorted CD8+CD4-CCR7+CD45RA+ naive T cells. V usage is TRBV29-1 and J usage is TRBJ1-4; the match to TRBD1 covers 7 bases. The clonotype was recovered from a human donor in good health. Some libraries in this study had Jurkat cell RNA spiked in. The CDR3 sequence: CSTQSGTDEKLFF. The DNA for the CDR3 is TGCAGCACACAATCCGGGACAGATGAAAAACTGTTTTTT.